This passage covers 30 T cell receptor beta chains from one sample sequenced in a study of shared clonotypes between healthy human individuals (dated by TCRdb to the early 2020s). CD8 naive samples were CD45RO-negative cells positively selected for CCR7, giving a CD45RA+CCR7+ population that excluded TemRA cells. The library was prepared using the immunoSEQ multiplex PCR assay. As stored in TCRdb, this immuneACCESS dataset retains in-frame rearrangements with V and J assigned. A fraction of the clones does not appear; measured against another copy, unresolved V genes explain less than half of the discrepancy, and the remainder lacks a known reason. This sample comprises 1.5 million to 2.5 million clones, about 95% of them detected only once. Of the sample, roughly 1.2% is held by the ten largest clones. Sequenced: naive CD8+ T cells sorted from blood. This sample's cell subset or site label indicates: CD45RA+CCR7+. These receptors all come from a man aged 18 to 30 in good health.

This chain joins TRBV27 and TRBJ2-6; 12 bases line up with TRBD1. The germline CDR1 and CDR2 sequences are MNHEY and SMNVEV (reference sequence). The ends lost 4 bases at V and 2 bases at J; junction bases unmatched: 15. This CDR3 contains 21 residues. The CDR3 DNA follows: TGTGCCAGCAGTTCCCCGGGCGACGGCGGGACAGGGGGCGCTGGGGCCAACGTCCTGACTTTC. Translating it yields CASSSPGDGGTGGAGANVLTF.

The V call is TRBV27, the J call TRBJ2-6; no firm D call. Trimming took off 5 bases at V and 0 bases at J, with 17 bases between the two ends. CDR3 length: 18 amino acids. The V gene's germline CDR1 is MNHEY and CDR2 SMNVEV (reference sequence). Here the CDR3 DNA reads TGTGCCAGCAGTCCGTTAGTTAATACCTACTCTGGGGCCAACGTCCTGACTTTC. As protein: CASSPLVNTYSGANVLTF. The variable domain in full, completed from reference TRBV27 and TRBJ2-6, reads EAQVTQNPRYLITVTGKKLTVTCSQNMNHEYMSWYRQDPGLGLRQIYYSMNVEVTDKGDVPEGYKVSRKEKRNFPLILESPSPNQTSLYFCASSPLVNTYSGANVLTFGAGSRLTVL.

This clone was seen only once. In DNA form, the CDR3 reads TGTGCCAGCAGTTTGCCAGGGACCACCGGGGAGCTGTTTTTT. Its translation is CASSLPGTTGELFF. The chain joins TRBV28 to TRBJ2-2, with D perhaps given as TRBD1 or TRBD2 (5 bases each). V was cut by 3 bases and J by 4 bases, with 9 bases left in between. Germline loops: CDR1 MDHEN, CDR2 SYDVKM. The CDR3 consists of 14 residues.

This chain uses TRBV7-2 with TRBJ2-4, with 9 bases lining up with TRBD2. Germline loops: CDR1 SGHTA, CDR2 FQGNSA. The trim removed 1 base at V and 3 bases at J, leaving 4 bases unmatched. CDR3 length: 16 residues. CDR3 nucleotide sequence: TGTGCCAGCAGCTTAGGCGGGGGGGGAGGCAAAAACATTCAGTACTTC. Translation gives CASSLGGGGGKNIQYF. The full variable domain, its missing parts supplied by reference TRBV7-2 and TRBJ2-4, is GAGVSQSPSNKVTEKGKDVELRCDPISGHTALYWYRQSLGQGLEFLIYFQGNSAPDKSGLPSDRFSAERTGGSVSTLTIQRTQQEDSAVYLCASSLGGGGGKNIQYFGAGTRLSVL.

V usage is TRBV6-4 and J usage is TRBJ2-2, with a tentative D call TRBD2 (5 bases). CDR3 length: 13 amino acids. Trimming shortened V by 2 bases and J by 4 bases, and 5 bases separated the two germline ends. Germline V CDR1 and CDR2: MRHNA, SNTAGT. The CDR3 sequence: CASSDRGTGELFF. In DNA form, the CDR3 reads TGTGCCAGCAGTGACCGGGGCACCGGGGAGCTGTTTTTT.

The count of this clone is one. The V and J genes are TRBV6-5 and TRBJ2-1, with D possibly being TRBD1 or TRBD2 (5 bases each). Germline V CDR1 and CDR2: MNHEY, SVGAGI. V gave up 5 bases and J gave up 0 bases, with 8 bases separating them. This CDR3 has 14 residues. The CDR3 reads CASSPGPSYNEQFF. For the CDR3, the DNA is TGTGCCAGCAGTCCGGGACCCTCCTACAATGAGCAGTTCTTC.

In the case of this clone: The same CDR3 can be traced to other DNA sequences in this sample. This chain joins TRBV7-8 and TRBJ2-7; weak D call: TRBD2 (5 bases). Germline V gene sequence: CDR1 SGHVS, CDR2 FQNEAQ. This CDR3 is 13 amino acids long. V was shortened by 1 base and J by 6 bases, with 10 bases between the two germline ends. This CDR3 reads CASSLGGGGEQYF. The CDR3 DNA follows: TGTGCCAGCAGCTTAGGAGGTGGAGGCGAGCAGTACTTC. Full variable domain (outside the CDR3, taken from reference TRBV7-8 and TRBJ2-7): GAGVSQSPRYKVAKRGQDVALRCDPISGHVSLFWYQQALGQGPEFLTYFQNEAQLDKSGLPSDRFFAERPEGSVSTLKIQRTQQEDSAVYLCASSLGGGGEQYFGPGTRLTVT.

This chain joins TRBV11-2 and TRBJ2-2; tentatively, D is TRBD2 (6 bases). CDR1 is SGHAT, CDR2 FQNNGV, per germline. CDR3 length equals 13 residues. The ends were cut back, 8 bases at V and 4 bases at J, with 11 bases in the middle. CDR3 amino acids: CASGPGSTGELFF. The DNA for the CDR3 is TGTGCCAGCGGCCCCGGGAGCACCGGGGAGCTGTTTTTT.

This clone was seen a single time. This sequence joins TRBV25-1 and TRBJ2-7, with D possibly matching TRBD2 (6 bases). Trimming left V 1 base short and J 5 bases short, with 12 bases between. CDR1 and CDR2 from the germline V gene are MGHDK and SYGVNS. CDR3 length equals 14 residues. The CDR3 region is CASSEFGGTDEQYF. The CDR3 DNA reads as TGTGCCAGCAGTGAATTTGGGGGGACGGACGAGCAGTACTTC.

The rearrangement links TRBV27 to TRBJ2-2, with 7 bases identical to TRBD1. With V trimmed by 3 bases and J by 4 bases, 5 bases remained unmatched. CDR1 is MNHEY, CDR2 SMNVEV, per germline (reference sequence). The CDR3 sequence is 15 residues long. DNA of the CDR3: TGTGCCAGCAGTTTGACAGGGATAGCCACCGGGGAGCTGTTTTTT. As protein: CASSLTGIATGELFF.

J is TRBJ1-2 and V is TRBV6-5; D possibly corresponds to TRBD1 (5 bases). The CDR3 covers 14 residues. The germline V gene has CDR1 MNHEY and CDR2 SVGAGI. V lost 2 bases and J lost 5, with 12 bases in between. CDR3 protein: CASSYGTADYGYTF. CDR3 coding DNA: TGTGCCAGCAGTTACGGGACGGCCGATTATGGCTACACCTTC.

The V call is TRBV19, the J call TRBJ1-2; D is unresolved. V was trimmed by 5 bases and J by 2 bases, leaving 12 bases between them. The CDR3 consists of 14 residues. Germline CDR1 LNHDA, CDR2 SQIVND (reference sequence). The CDR3 DNA follows: TGTGCCAGTAGTCCTCCGGAGGACAACTATGGCTACACCTTC. Amino acids: CASSPPEDNYGYTF.

The chain joins TRBV27 to TRBJ1-1; D gene uncertain. CDR3 length: 12 amino acids. CDR1 MNHEY and CDR2 SMNVEV come from the germline V gene (reference sequence). Trimming shortened V by 3 bases and J by 4 bases, and 6 bases separated the two germline ends. The CDR3 DNA follows: TGTGCCAGCAGTTTTATAGGCACTGAAGCTTTCTTT. It codes for CASSFIGTEAFF.

The genes are TRBV7-9 and TRBJ2-4; D may be TRBD1 or TRBD2 (6 bases each). The CDR3 runs 14 residues. CDR1 and CDR2 (germline): SEHNR, FQNEAQ (reference sequence). V lost 1 base to trimming and J lost 12 bases, with 16 bases between them. CDR3 nucleotide sequence: TGTGCCAGCAGCTTAGTTAACAGGGAGGAAACTCAGTACTTC. This codes for CASSLVNREETQYF.

CDR3 in DNA: TGTGCCAGCAGCCAAGACCCGGGAGTGGACAGGGAGGGCGACATTCAGTACTTC. It encodes CASSQDPGVDREGDIQYF. The chain carries TRBV14 and TRBJ2-4; weak D call: TRBD1 (8 bases). The CDR3 is made up of 18 amino acids. V dropped 0 bases and J dropped 8 bases, with 23 bases sitting between them. Germline assignment: CDR1 SGHDN and CDR2 FVKESK.

This sequence joins TRBV6-1 and TRBJ2-2; tentatively, D is TRBD2 (5 bases). Trimming took 2 bases from V and 4 from J, leaving 11 bases between them. CDR3 length: 15 residues. Germline V gives CDR1 MNHNS, CDR2 SASEGT. CDR3 region: CASSERGSVTGELFF. CDR3 in DNA: TGTGCCAGCAGTGAAAGAGGGTCGGTCACCGGGGAGCTGTTTTTT.

This chain links TRBV14 with TRBJ1-2, with TRBD1 identical over 8 bases. Per germline, CDR1 SGHDN and CDR2 FVKESK. Trimming took 0 bases from V and 8 from J; bases not matched to a gene: 11. CDR3 size: 16 residues. The CDR3 region has the DNA TGTGCCAGCAGCCAAGAATCCATGGACAGGGTAGGGGGCTACACCTTC. This codes for CASSQESMDRVGGYTF.

This clone was seen only once. The rearrangement joins TRBV7-9 to TRBJ2-2; no definite D call. The CDR3 totals 14 residues. Germline CDR1 is SEHNR and CDR2 is FQNEAQ (reference sequence). Trimming shortened V by 5 bases and J by 0 bases, and 7 bases separated the two germline ends. DNA of the CDR3: TGTGCCAGCAGCCCAATCGCGAACACCGGGGAGCTGTTTTTT. Translated: CASSPIANTGELFF.

CDR3 sequence (DNA): TGTGCCAGCAGCACTCCCCCGCTCCCTGGGGCCAACGTCCTGACTTTC. Encoded protein: CASSTPPLPGANVLTF. The rearrangement links TRBV5-6 to TRBJ2-6; D is unresolved. This CDR3 contains 16 residues. Germline assignment: CDR1 SGHDT and CDR2 YYEEEE. With 4 bases removed from V and 2 bases from J, the gap between germline ends came to 13 bases. The variable domain in full, with the rest retrieved from reference TRBV5-6 and TRBJ2-6, is DAGVTQSPTHLIKTRGQQVTLRCSPKSGHDTVSWYQQALGQGPQFIFQYYEEEERQRGNFPDRFSGHQFPNYSSELNVNALLLGDSALYLCASSTPPLPGANVLTFGAGSRLTVL.

The chain combines TRBV15 with TRBJ2-1; a weak D match, TRBD2 (6 bases). The CDR3 is 13 amino acids. Germline loops: CDR1 LNHNV, CDR2 YYDKDF (reference sequence). Trimming removed 4 bases from V and 8 bases from J, with 12 bases in between. CDR3 sequence (DNA): TGTGCCACCAGCACACTAGCTCAGGATGAGCAGTTCTTC. As protein: CATSTLAQDEQFF.

The J gene is TRBJ1-4, the V gene TRBV9; 8 positions match TRBD1. Germline-derived CDR1 and CDR2 are SGDLS and YYNGEE. The CDR3 runs to 18 residues. V was pared by 3 bases and J by 2 bases, with 12 bases of the junction left unmatched. CDR3 amino acids: CASSAPEGAGGTNEKLFF. CDR3 DNA sequence: TGTGCCAGCAGCGCCCCTGAGGGGGCAGGGGGCACTAATGAAAAACTGTTTTTT.

Details on this clone: Other DNA sequences in the same sample also yield this CDR3. This rearrangement joins TRBV5-4 to TRBJ2-7, with 9 bases identical to TRBD1. CDR1 is SGHNT, CDR2 YYREEE, per germline (reference sequence). The ends lost 0 bases at V and 2 bases at J; junction bases unmatched: 0. The CDR3 consists of 14 residues. DNA for the CDR3: TGTGCCAGCAGCTTGGGGGACAGGGCCTACGAGCAGTACTTC. The encoded protein is CASSLGDRAYEQYF.

V is TRBV27 and J is TRBJ2-1, with 11 positions matching TRBD2. The germline gives CDR1 MNHEY, CDR2 SMNVEV (reference sequence). V lost 5 bases to trimming and J lost 5 bases; unmatched junction nucleotides: 11. The CDR3 runs to 17 residues. CDR3: CASSPIIAGGPHNEQFF. The CDR3 DNA follows: TGTGCCAGCAGTCCAATAATAGCGGGGGGGCCACACAATGAGCAGTTCTTC.

The rearrangement links TRBV6-1 to TRBJ2-2, with D possibly TRBD1 on 5 matching bases. This CDR3 is 15 amino acids long. From germline, CDR1 is MNHNS and CDR2 SASEGT. With 2 bases removed from V and 4 bases from J, the gap between germline ends came to 11 bases. The CDR3 DNA sequence: TGTGCCAGCAGTGAATTCAGGACATTCACCGGGGAGCTGTTTTTT. Encoded protein: CASSEFRTFTGELFF.

This chain connects TRBV9 to TRBJ2-4, with D tentatively TRBD1 or TRBD2 (5 bases each). The V end was cut by 3 bases, the J end by 5 bases, with 12 bases between. The CDR3 contains 14 residues. CDR1 and CDR2 (germline): SGDLS, YYNGEE. CDR3 nucleotide sequence: TGTGCCAGCAGCGCCCCCGGGACCGAAAACATTCAGTACTTC. Protein sequence: CASSAPGTENIQYF.

The V and J genes are TRBV6-1 and TRBJ2-7, with D unresolved. The V gene lost 4 bases and the J gene lost 5 bases, with 12 bases spanning the gap. The CDR3 is 13 amino acids. Germline CDR1 MNHNS, CDR2 SASEGT. CDR3 in amino acids: CASSVWVGDEQYF. The CDR3 DNA follows: TGTGCCAGCAGTGTATGGGTAGGAGACGAGCAGTACTTC.

This clone was observed a single time. The genes are TRBV11-2 and TRBJ2-7; D is undetermined. The CDR3 spans 14 residues. V was shortened by 5 bases and J by 1 base, with 12 bases between the two germline ends. Germline CDR1 and CDR2: SGHAT and FQNNGV. CDR3 DNA sequence: TGTGCCAGCAGCCTTGGAGCCATTTCCTACGAGCAGTACTTC. This codes for CASSLGAISYEQYF. Combining the CDR3 with reference TRBV11-2 and TRBJ2-7 gives the whole variable domain EAGVAQSPRYKIIEKRQSVAFWCNPISGHATLYWYQQILGQGPKLLIQFQNNGVVDDSQLPKDRFSAERLKGVDSTLKIQPAKLEDSAVYLCASSLGAISYEQYFGPGTRLTVT.

The chain employs TRBV7-9 and TRBJ1-3, with D maybe TRBD1 (5 bases). The germline V gene has CDR1 SEHNR and CDR2 FQNEAQ (reference sequence). V lost 0 bases and J lost 4, with 10 bases in between. The CDR3 is made up of 15 amino acids. The CDR3 DNA is TGTGCCAGCAGCTTAGCCGCAGGGTGGGGAAACACCATATATTTT. The encoded protein is CASSLAAGWGNTIYF.

The chain is built from TRBV6-1 and TRBJ1-6; TRBD1 might be the D (6 bases). Germline assignment: CDR1 MNHNS and CDR2 SASEGT. The CDR3 consists of 16 residues. Trimming pared 2 bases from V and 5 bases from J, leaving 13 bases between. For the CDR3, the DNA is TGTGCCAGCAGTGAATGGGGGGCAGGGAATAATTCACCCCTCCACTTT. Protein: CASSEWGAGNNSPLHF.

The chain couples TRBV19 to TRBJ2-3, with 12 bases matching TRBD2. The germline V gene has CDR1 LNHDA and CDR2 SQIVND (reference sequence). V shed 5 bases, J shed 4 bases, and the junction held 7 bases outside the gene matches. The CDR3 is 16 amino acids. CDR3 loop: CASSVTSGGSADTQYF. The CDR3 bases are TGTGCCAGTAGTGTGACTAGCGGGGGTTCGGCAGATACGCAGTATTTT.